This entry lists 18 T cell receptor beta chains sequenced from one sample in a study of blood T cell repertoires in COVID-19. Some clones are missing from TCRdb's copy, which holds only in-frame ones; the method was immunoSEQ multiplex PCR. The sample holds approximately 89,000 clones, over 80% seen once. Specimen: peripheral blood. The receptors derive from a woman aged 60-75 years with active COVID-19.

The chain links TRBV2 to TRBJ2-5; 9 positions agree with TRBD2. J was trimmed by 2 bases and V by 8 bases; bases with no gene match: 9. The CDR3 length is 15 residues. Germline V gene sequence: CDR1 SNHLY, CDR2 FYNNEI. The CDR3 spells CASDGASGTQETQYF. For the CDR3, the DNA is TGTGCCAGCGACGGGGCTAGCGGGACTCAAGAGACCCAGTACTTC.

The chain employs TRBV27 and TRBJ2-2; 7 bases map to TRBD1. Per the germline V gene, CDR1 is MNHEY and CDR2 is SMNVEV (reference sequence). The J segment lost 3 bases and the V segment lost 4 bases, leaving 2 bases of the junction unmatched. The CDR3 extends over 14 amino acids. The CDR3: CASSSGQYTGELFF. DNA for the CDR3: TGTGCCAGCAGTTCGGGACAGTACACCGGGGAGCTGTTTTTT.

V is TRBV7-2 and J is TRBJ1-1; D possibly corresponds to TRBD1 (5 bases). CDR1 SGHTA and CDR2 FQGNSA come from the germline V gene. Trimming took 2 bases from V and 3 from J, leaving 25 bases between them. This CDR3 comprises 19 residues. The CDR3 sequence: CASSLLQVSGGYGYTEAFF. For the CDR3, the DNA is TGTGCCAGCAGCTTACTCCAGGTCTCGGGGGGATATGGATACACTGAAGCTTTCTTT.

The chain carries TRBV18 and TRBJ1-1, with D perhaps matching TRBD1 (5 bases). Per the germline V gene, CDR1 is KGHSH and CDR2 is LQKENI. V was clipped by 6 bases and J by 0 bases, with 11 bases between them. The CDR3 has 14 amino acids. This CDR3 is CASSRETVNTEAFF. CDR3 coding DNA: TGTGCCAGCTCCCGCGAGACAGTGAACACTGAAGCTTTCTTT.

In this sample, this clone turned up once. V and J are TRBV24-1 and TRBJ2-3; D unresolved. The CDR3 runs 13 residues. CDR1 is KGHDR, CDR2 SFDVKD, per germline. V lost 5 bases and J lost 2, with 7 bases in between. CDR3 sequence: CATSAQSTDTQYF. CDR3 nucleotides: TGTGCCACCAGTGCTCAGTCCACAGATACGCAGTATTTT.

The chain couples TRBV6-2 or TRBV6-3 to TRBJ2-3; TRBD2 agrees at 7 bases. The CDR3 runs 13 residues. V gave up 5 bases and J gave up 4 bases; unmatched junction bases: 3. Germline lookup yields CDR1 MNHEY and CDR2 SVGEGT. The CDR3, as DNA: TGTGCCAGCAGTAAACGGGAGGCAGATACGCAGTATTTT. The encoded protein is CASSKREADTQYF.

The V call is TRBV28, the J call TRBJ2-7, with TRBD1 identical over 8 bases. With V trimmed by 8 bases and J by 4 bases, 13 bases remained unmatched. Germline values: CDR1 MDHEN, CDR2 SYDVKM. The CDR3 runs 15 residues. CDR3 bases: TGTGCCAGCCGCGTATACGGGACAGGCCATTACGAGCAGTACTTC. Protein: CASRVYGTGHYEQYF.

The rearrangement joins TRBV18 to TRBJ2-5; D not certain. Germline V gives CDR1 KGHSH, CDR2 LQKENI. Trimming shortened V by 1 base and J by 4 bases, and 4 bases separated the two germline ends. The CDR3 runs 12 residues. CDR3 sequence (DNA): TGTGCCAGCTCACCACTGAGAGAGACCCAGTACTTC. This codes for CASSPLRETQYF. The complete variable domain, with remaining parts taken from reference TRBV18 and TRBJ2-5, reads NAGVMQNPRHLVRRRGQEARLRCSPMKGHSHVYWYRQLPEEGLKFMVYLQKENIIDESGMPKERFSAEFPKEGPSILRIQQVVRGDSAAYFCASSPLRETQYFGPGTRLLVL.

This chain uses TRBV19 with TRBJ2-7; 9 nucleotides line up with TRBD2. Germline V gives CDR1 LNHDA, CDR2 SQIVND (reference sequence). The CDR3 consists of 14 residues. V trimming: 9 bases; J trimming: 1 base; junction bases outside the gene matches: 7. The CDR3 here is CASKLAGDSYEQYF. In nucleotides, the CDR3 is TGTGCCAGCAAACTAGCGGGCGATTCCTACGAGCAGTACTTC.

This chain connects TRBV2 to TRBJ2-6, with a weak D call TRBD2 (6 bases). The CDR3 covers 17 residues. V was pared by 3 bases and J by 0 bases, with 12 bases between. Per germline, CDR1 SNHLY and CDR2 FYNNEI. The CDR3 DNA sequence: TGTGCCAGCAGTGAGGGGGGACGGGTCTCTGGGGCCAACGTCCTGACTTTC. This encodes CASSEGGRVSGANVLTF.

This chain uses TRBV24-1 with TRBJ1-5, with TRBD1 as a possible D gene (5 bases). CDR1 is KGHDR, CDR2 SFDVKD, per germline. The CDR3 is made up of 12 amino acids. The CDR3, as DNA: TGTGCTACCGGGGCGGGGAATCAGCCCCAGCATTTT. This codes for CATGAGNQPQHF.

The rearrangement joins TRBV28 to TRBJ2-4; D is unclear. The CDR3 runs to 15 residues. Germline-derived CDR1 and CDR2 are MDHEN and SYDVKM. Trimming took off 5 bases at V and 0 bases at J, with 11 bases between the two ends. CDR3 nucleotides: TGTGCCAGCAGTGCGAACAGCTTAGCCAAAAACATTCAGTACTTC. Protein product: CASSANSLAKNIQYF.

This CDR3 is CASSVGQGAQETQYF. In DNA form, the CDR3 reads TGTGCCAGTAGTGTGGGACAGGGAGCCCAAGAGACCCAGTACTTC. The genes are TRBV19 and TRBJ2-5, with 9 nucleotides matching TRBD1. This CDR3 comprises 15 residues. Per germline, CDR1 LNHDA and CDR2 SQIVND (reference sequence). V was clipped by 5 bases and J by 1 base; unmatched bases: 5.

This clone was observed a single time. J is TRBJ2-7 and V is TRBV7-2; 10 bases are a match to TRBD1. The length of the CDR3 is 13 residues. The germline V gene encodes CDR1 SGHTA and CDR2 FQGNSA. J gave up 4 bases and V 4 bases, and 1 base lay outside the gene matches. CDR3 in amino acids: CASSSDRGYEQYF. The CDR3 DNA reads TGTGCCAGCAGCTCGGACAGGGGGTACGAGCAGTACTTC.

This clone appeared a few times. One end of the junction varies from germline; a read error may be responsible. This chain connects TRBV3-1 (or the pseudogene TRBV3-2) to TRBJ2-5, with 7 bases lining up with TRBD1. There are 12 residues in the CDR3. From germline, CDR1 is LGHDT and CDR2 YNNKEL (reference sequence). CDR3 sequence (DNA): TGTGCCAGCAGCCCTTACCTGGGACAGCCTGACTTC. It encodes CASSPYLGQPDF.

A single count supports this clone. The chain is built from TRBV5-1 and TRBJ2-7; 9 bases fit TRBD1. The CDR3 is 19 amino acids. Trimming took 3 bases from V and 7 from J; bases not matched to a gene: 23. From germline, CDR1 is SGHRS and CDR2 YFSETQ. As DNA, the CDR3 is TGCGCCAGCAGCTATGGGGTGGTAGGTTTGGACAGGGGACTCGGAGAGCAGTACTTC. This sequence encodes CASSYGVVGLDRGLGEQYF.

The genes are TRBV6-5 and TRBJ2-7; 7 nucleotides line up with TRBD2. V shed 7 bases and J 1 base; nucleotides not matched to a gene: 7. The CDR3 spans 14 residues. Germline V gene sequence: CDR1 MNHEY, CDR2 SVGAGI. CDR3 region: CASTQSGASYEQYF. DNA of the CDR3: TGTGCCAGCACTCAAAGCGGGGCTTCCTACGAGCAGTACTTC.

The rearrangement joins TRBV19 to TRBJ2-3; 9 positions match TRBD1. The V gene's germline CDR1 is LNHDA and CDR2 SQIVND (reference sequence). The CDR3 sequence is 18 residues long. V shed 0 bases, J shed 0 bases, and the junction held 7 bases outside the gene matches. Here the CDR3 reads CASSIDVTGQGSTDTQYF. In DNA form, the CDR3 reads TGTGCCAGTAGTATAGATGTAACGGGACAGGGTAGCACAGATACGCAGTATTTT.